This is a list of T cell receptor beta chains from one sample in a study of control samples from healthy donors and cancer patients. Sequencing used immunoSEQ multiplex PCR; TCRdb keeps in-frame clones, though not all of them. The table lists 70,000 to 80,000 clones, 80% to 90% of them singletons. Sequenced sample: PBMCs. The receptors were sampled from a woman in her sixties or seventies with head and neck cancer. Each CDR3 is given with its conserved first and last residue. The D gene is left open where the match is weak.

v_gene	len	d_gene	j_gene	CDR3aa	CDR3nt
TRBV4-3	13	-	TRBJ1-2	CASSQRQYGGYTF	TGCGCCAGCAGCCAAAGACAGTACGGCGGCTACACCTTC
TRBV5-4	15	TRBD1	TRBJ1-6	CASSLRTGNNSPLHF	TGTGCCAGCAGCCTCCGGACAGGCAATAATTCACCCCTCCACTTT
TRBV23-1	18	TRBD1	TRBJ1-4	CASRNTDRGIATNEKLFF	TGCGCCAGCAGAAACACGGACAGGGGAATTGCAACTAATGAAAAACTGTTTTTT
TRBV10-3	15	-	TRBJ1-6	CAITPDGRTDSPLHF	TGTGCCATCACACCTGATGGGCGGACGGATTCACCCCTCCACTTT
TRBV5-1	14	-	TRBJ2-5	CASSLGRGQETQYF	TGCGCCAGCAGCTTGGGGAGGGGGCAAGAGACCCAGTACTTC
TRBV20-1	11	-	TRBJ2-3	CSAESTDTQYF	TGCAGTGCTGAAAGCACAGATACGCAGTATTTT
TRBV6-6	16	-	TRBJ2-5	CASSYSPLVGSSTQYF	TGTGCCAGCAGTTACTCGCCATTAGTTGGTTCGAGCACCCAGTACTTC
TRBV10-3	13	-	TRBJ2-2	CAIIRELTGELFF	TGTGCCATCATTAGGGAGCTTACCGGGGAGCTGTTTTTT
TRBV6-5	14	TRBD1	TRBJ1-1	CASSPGQGVTEAFF	TGTGCCAGCTCTCCGGGACAGGGGGTAACTGAAGCTTTCTTT
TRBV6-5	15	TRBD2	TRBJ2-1	CASSTSGRADNEQFF	TGTGCCAGCAGTACTAGCGGGAGGGCCGACAATGAGCAGTTCTTC